These T cell receptor beta chains were read from a single sample in a study of T-cell reconstitution after alpha-beta-depleted transplantation in children. TCRdb passed the PCR reads through MiXCR, listing each CDR3 protein once. The table shows 360,000 or so distinct CDR3 sequences, with 20% occurring only once. The specimen comprised PBMCs from the stem cell graft donor, sampled from the stem cell graft. These receptors all come from a human donor who donated a stem cell graft to a child with acute myeloid leukemia. The CDR3 runs from the conserved cysteine through the conserved F or W. Each record gives: D gene, clone size, J gene, V gene, CDR3 DNA, CDR3 protein. D genes are given only for firm matches. Where a row states a size, it is once, few, many or the class of an expanded clone; other rows omit it.

>TRBD2|many|TRBJ2-7|TRBV5-5
TGTGCCAGCAGCTCCGGACTAGCGGGAGTAAGCTACGAGCAGTACTTC
CASSSGLAGVSYEQYF
>NA|NA|TRBJ2-1|TRBV5-1
TGCGCCAGCAGCCTCCTTAAGGTGCGGGATGGCAGTGAGCAGTTCTTC
CASSLLKVRDGSEQFF
>NA|NA|TRBJ2-1|TRBV7-2
TGTGCCAGCACCTCGGGGGGCACCGCCTACAATGAGCAGTTCTTC
CASTSGGTAYNEQFF
>NA|NA|TRBJ2-3|TRBV18
TGTGCCAGCTCACCGGCCGTTTGGACCGCAGATACGCAGTATTTT
CASSPAVWTADTQYF
>NA|NA|TRBJ2-3|TRBV2
TGTGCCAGCAGTGATATAGCGGCAGCTGTTCGGGATACGCAGTATTTT
CASSDIAAAVRDTQYF
>TRBD2|NA|TRBJ2-3|TRBV5-1
TGCGCCTGCAGAACTAGCGGGACTAGCACAGATACGCAGTATTTT
CACRTSGTSTDTQYF
>TRBD2|NA|TRBJ2-1|TRBV7-8
TGTGCCAGCAGCTTAGCGGCCGCCTACCAAAGGACTAGCGGTTACAATGAGCAGTTCTTC
CASSLAAAYQRTSGYNEQFF
>NA|many|TRBJ2-1|TRBV7-6
TGTGCCAGCAGCCAACTAGTAGCGGAGCAGTTCTTC
CASSQLVAEQFF
>TRBD1|few|TRBJ1-2|TRBV7-9
TGTGCCAGCAGCGCCAGGGACAGTGGCTACACCTTC
CASSARDSGYTF
>NA|NA|TRBJ2-7|TRBV2
TGTGCCAGCATGCCGGAAGACCTCTACGAGCAGTACTTC
CASMPEDLYEQYF
>NA|few|TRBJ2-3|TRBV7-2
TGTGCCAGCAGCTCCGTGAGCTCTAGCACAGATACGCAGTATTTT
CASSSVSSSTDTQYF